This T cell receptor (beta chain) was found in a study of technical replicates of blood from a handful of donors. This clone occurred once. Germline V gene sequence: CDR1 SGHVS, CDR2 FQNEAQ. V lost 8 bases, J lost 7 bases, and 14 bases lay in between. The CDR3 runs to 12 residues. Produced via immunoSEQ multiplex PCR; TCRdb's table is partial and in-frame only. The sample consists of nearly 80,000 clones, about 92% of them appearing once. The chain is built from TRBV7-8 and TRBJ1-1; D may be TRBD1 (5 bases). The sequencing input was T cells isolated from PBMCs. The sequence came from a human donor in good health. The CDR3 nucleotides read TGTGCCAGCTTTTACCCCGGGGGTGAAGCTTTCTTT. This translates into CASFYPGGEAFF.